The sequence of this TCR beta chain was determined in a study of Ad26.COV2.S vaccination and SARS-CoV-2 variants. General study findings and limits: Researchers cautioned that TCR breadth and depth analyses may have underestimated total T cell responses.

Sequencing was performed with immunoSEQ multiplex PCR; in TCRdb, only in-frame clones are kept and a portion is missing. The table includes roughly 400,000 clones, 92% detected once. Indicated treatment: some 20 received Ad26.COV2.S at low or high dose, single or two shots; roughly five received placebo; per-sample allocation not given. Repertoires come from day 63 after the first vaccine or placebo injection. V was trimmed by 5 bases and J by 5 bases, leaving 19 bases between them. CDR3 length: 16 residues. The V gene's germline CDR1 is SGHTA and CDR2 FQGNSA. Notes on this clone: Antigen unknown.

The sequence derives from a person aged 18-65 years who received the Ad26.COV2.S COVID-19 vaccine or a placebo. Here the sequenced sample was peripheral blood, taken in a trial of Ad26.COV2.S vaccine versus placebo. The V gene is TRBV7-2, the J gene TRBJ2-1, with D unresolved. The CDR3 region has the DNA TGTGCCAGCAGCGCTACGGCCGGGCTACCAAACAATGAGCAGTTCTTC. Protein: CASSATAGLPNNEQFF.